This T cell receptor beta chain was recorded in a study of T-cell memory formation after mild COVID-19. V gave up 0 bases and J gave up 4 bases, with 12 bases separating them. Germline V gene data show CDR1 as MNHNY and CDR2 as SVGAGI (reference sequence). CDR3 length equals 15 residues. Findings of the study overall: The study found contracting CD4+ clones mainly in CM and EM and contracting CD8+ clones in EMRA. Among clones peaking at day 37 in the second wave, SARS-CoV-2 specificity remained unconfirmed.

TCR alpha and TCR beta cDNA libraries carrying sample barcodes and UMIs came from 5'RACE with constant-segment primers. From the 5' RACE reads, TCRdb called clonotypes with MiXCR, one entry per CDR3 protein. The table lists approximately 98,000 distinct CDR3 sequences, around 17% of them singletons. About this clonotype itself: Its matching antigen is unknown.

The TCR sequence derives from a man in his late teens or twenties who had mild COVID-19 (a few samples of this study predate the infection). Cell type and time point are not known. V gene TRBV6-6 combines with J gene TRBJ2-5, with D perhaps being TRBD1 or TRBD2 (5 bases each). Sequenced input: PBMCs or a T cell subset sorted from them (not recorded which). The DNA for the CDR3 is TGTGCCAGCAGTTACTCGAGTCGGGGCGGAGAGACCCAGTACTTC. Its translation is CASSYSSRGGETQYF.